This TCR beta chain was sequenced in a study of blood T cell repertoires in COVID-19. About the study: Sites across the United States, Italy and Spain contributed samples from acute and convalescent COVID-19. The analysed material was cDNA or gDNA that came from T cells, B-cell-depleted T cells, or PBMCs.

Germline V gene sequence: CDR1 MNHEY, CDR2 SVGEGT. The CDR3 totals 12 residues. Deletions cut 5 bases from V and 0 bases from J, with 4 bases between. In the source study's methods: The authors estimated nucleated cell counts from reference gene primer amplification. Clones were read by immunoSEQ multiplex PCR, and TCRdb kept only the in-frame ones, dropping some. V and J calls and clone size are those listed in that table; D and trimming were worked out from the DNA. The table has under 20,000 clones, roughly 89% seen once. The sample taken for sequencing was peripheral blood. The sequence was obtained from a human donor in a cohort sampled during active COVID-19. V usage is TRBV6-2 or TRBV6-3 and J usage is TRBJ2-5; D gene ambiguous. This chain's CDR3 is CASSRYQETQYF. Here the CDR3 DNA reads TGTGCCAGCAGTCGGTACCAAGAGACCCAGTACTTC.